The T cell receptor beta chain described here comes from a study of Ad26.COV2.S vaccination and SARS-CoV-2 variants. Germline V gene lookup returns CDR1 SGHAT and CDR2 FQNNGV. The CDR3 is made up of 14 amino acids. Trimming pared 1 base from V and 5 bases from J, leaving 11 bases between. Specified treatment: some 20 received Ad26.COV2.S at low or high dose, single or two shots; roughly 5 received placebo; per-sample allocation not given. On day 63 after the first injection, vaccine and placebo recipients gave samples. Libraries were prepared by immunoSEQ multiplex PCR; TCRdb keeps only in-frame clonotypes and omits some of them. In the table there are over 300,000 clones, under 90% of which are singletons.

The sequence came from a person aged 18-60 years who received the Ad26.COV2.S COVID-19 vaccine or a placebo. The genes are TRBV11-2 and TRBJ2-5; D is possibly TRBD1 (6 bases). Specimen: peripheral blood, collected in a trial of Ad26.COV2.S vaccine versus placebo. The CDR3 sequence is CASSLGNRVETQYF. The CDR3 region has the DNA TGTGCCAGCAGCTTAGGGAACAGGGTGGAGACCCAGTACTTC.